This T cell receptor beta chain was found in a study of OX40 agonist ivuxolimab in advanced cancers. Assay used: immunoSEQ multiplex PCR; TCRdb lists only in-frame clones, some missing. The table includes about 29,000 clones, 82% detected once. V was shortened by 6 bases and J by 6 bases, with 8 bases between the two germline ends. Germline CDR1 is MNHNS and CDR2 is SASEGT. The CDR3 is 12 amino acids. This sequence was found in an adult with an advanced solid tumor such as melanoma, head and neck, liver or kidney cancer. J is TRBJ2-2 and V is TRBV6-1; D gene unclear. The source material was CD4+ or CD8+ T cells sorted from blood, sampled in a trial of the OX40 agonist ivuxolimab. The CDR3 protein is CASRDFSGELFF. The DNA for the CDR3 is TGTGCCAGCAGGGATTTTTCCGGGGAGCTGTTTTTT.